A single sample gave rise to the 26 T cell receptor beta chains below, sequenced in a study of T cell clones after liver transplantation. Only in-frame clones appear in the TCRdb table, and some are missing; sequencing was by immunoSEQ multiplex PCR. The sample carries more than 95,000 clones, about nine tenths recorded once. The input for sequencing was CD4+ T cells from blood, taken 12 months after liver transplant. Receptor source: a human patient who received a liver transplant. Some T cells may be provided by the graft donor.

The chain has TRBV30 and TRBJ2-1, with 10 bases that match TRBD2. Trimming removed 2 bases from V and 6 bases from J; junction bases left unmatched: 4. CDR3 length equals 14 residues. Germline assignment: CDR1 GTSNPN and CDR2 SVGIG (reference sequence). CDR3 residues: CAWSRLAGSNEQFF. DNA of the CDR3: TGTGCCTGGAGTCGACTAGCGGGTAGCAATGAGCAGTTCTTC.

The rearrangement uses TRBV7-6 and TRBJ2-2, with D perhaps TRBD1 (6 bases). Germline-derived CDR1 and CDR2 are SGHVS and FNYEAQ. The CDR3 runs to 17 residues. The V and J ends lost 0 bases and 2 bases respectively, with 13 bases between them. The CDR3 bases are TGTGCCAGCAGCTTAGCGGGACAAAGGTTAAACACCGGGGAGCTGTTTTTT. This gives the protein CASSLAGQRLNTGELFF.

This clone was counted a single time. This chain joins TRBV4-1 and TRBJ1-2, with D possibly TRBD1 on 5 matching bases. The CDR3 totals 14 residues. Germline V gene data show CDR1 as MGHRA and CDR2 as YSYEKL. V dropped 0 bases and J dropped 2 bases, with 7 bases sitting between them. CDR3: CASSQEEGNYGYTF. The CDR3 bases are TGCGCCAGCAGCCAAGAGGAGGGGAACTATGGCTACACCTTC.

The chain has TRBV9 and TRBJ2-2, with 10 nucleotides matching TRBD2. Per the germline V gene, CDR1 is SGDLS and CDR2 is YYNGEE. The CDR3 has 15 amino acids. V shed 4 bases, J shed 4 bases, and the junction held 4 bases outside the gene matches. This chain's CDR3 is CASSLRTSGTGELFF. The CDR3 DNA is TGTGCCAGCAGCCTAAGGACTAGCGGCACCGGGGAGCTGTTTTTT.

The CDR3 is CASSLTGVNEKLFF. The CDR3 DNA reads TGCGCCAGCAGCTTGACAGGGGTGAATGAAAAACTGTTTTTT. V is TRBV5-1 and J is TRBJ1-4, with TRBD1 matching 7 bases. The CDR3 is 14 amino acids. Germline CDR1 reads SGHRS; CDR2 reads YFSETQ. Trimming cost V 1 base and J 5 bases; bases outside gene matches: 2.

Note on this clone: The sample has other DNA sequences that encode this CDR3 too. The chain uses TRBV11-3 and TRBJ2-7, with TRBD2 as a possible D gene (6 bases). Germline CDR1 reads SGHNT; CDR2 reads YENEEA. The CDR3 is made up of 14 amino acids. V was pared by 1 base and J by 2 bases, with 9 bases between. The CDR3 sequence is CASSLGRETYEQYF. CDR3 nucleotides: TGTGCCAGCAGCTTAGGTCGGGAGACCTACGAGCAGTACTTC.

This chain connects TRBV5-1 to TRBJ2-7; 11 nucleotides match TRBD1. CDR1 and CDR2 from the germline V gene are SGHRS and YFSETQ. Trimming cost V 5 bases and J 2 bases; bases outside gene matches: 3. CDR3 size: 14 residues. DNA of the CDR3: TGCGCCAGCAGGCCGGGACAGGGGGCCTACGAGCAGTACTTC. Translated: CASRPGQGAYEQYF.

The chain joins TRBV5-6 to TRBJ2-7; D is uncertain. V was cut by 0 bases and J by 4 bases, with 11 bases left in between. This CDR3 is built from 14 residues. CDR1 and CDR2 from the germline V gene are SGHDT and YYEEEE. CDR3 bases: TGTGCCAGCAGCTTGGTGGTCAGGAGTTACGAGCAGTACTTC. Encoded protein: CASSLVVRSYEQYF. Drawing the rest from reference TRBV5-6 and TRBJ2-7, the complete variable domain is DAGVTQSPTHLIKTRGQQVTLRCSPKSGHDTVSWYQQALGQGPQFIFQYYEEEERQRGNFPDRFSGHQFPNYSSELNVNALLLGDSALYLCASSLVVRSYEQYFGPGTRLTVT.

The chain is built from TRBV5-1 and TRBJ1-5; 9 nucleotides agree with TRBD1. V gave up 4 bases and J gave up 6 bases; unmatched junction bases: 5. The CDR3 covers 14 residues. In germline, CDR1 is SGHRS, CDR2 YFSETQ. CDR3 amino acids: CASSAGQGVQPQHF. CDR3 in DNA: TGCGCCAGCAGCGCGGGACAGGGTGTTCAGCCCCAGCATTTT.

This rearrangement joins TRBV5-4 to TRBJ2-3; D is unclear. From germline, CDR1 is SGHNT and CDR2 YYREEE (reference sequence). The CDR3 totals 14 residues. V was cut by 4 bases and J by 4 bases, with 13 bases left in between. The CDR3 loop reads CASSHAKRADTQYF. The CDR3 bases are TGTGCCAGCAGCCATGCGAAAAGGGCAGATACGCAGTATTTT.

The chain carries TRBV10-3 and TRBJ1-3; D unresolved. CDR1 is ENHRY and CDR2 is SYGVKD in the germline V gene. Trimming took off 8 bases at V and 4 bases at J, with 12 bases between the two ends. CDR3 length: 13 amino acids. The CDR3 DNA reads TGTGCCATCGGGGAAGGGATCGGAAACACCATATATTTT. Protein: CAIGEGIGNTIYF.

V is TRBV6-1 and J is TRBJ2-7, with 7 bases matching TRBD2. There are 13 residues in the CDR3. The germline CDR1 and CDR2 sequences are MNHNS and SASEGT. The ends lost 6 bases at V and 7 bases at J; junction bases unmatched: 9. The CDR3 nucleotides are TGTGCCAGCAGGGAGCGGGATTATAGGGAGCAGTACTTC. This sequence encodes CASRERDYREQYF.

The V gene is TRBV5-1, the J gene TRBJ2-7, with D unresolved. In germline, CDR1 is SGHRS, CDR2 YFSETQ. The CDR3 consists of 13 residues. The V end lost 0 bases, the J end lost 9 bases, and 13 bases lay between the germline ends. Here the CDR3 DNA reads TGCGCCAGCAGCTTGGAACCGGGCAACCCGCAGTACTTC. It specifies CASSLEPGNPQYF.

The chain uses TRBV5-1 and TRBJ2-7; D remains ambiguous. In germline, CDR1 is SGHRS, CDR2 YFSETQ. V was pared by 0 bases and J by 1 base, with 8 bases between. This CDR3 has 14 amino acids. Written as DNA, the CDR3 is TGCGCCAGCAGCTTGGCCCCCCTATCCTACGAGCAGTACTTC. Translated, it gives CASSLAPLSYEQYF.

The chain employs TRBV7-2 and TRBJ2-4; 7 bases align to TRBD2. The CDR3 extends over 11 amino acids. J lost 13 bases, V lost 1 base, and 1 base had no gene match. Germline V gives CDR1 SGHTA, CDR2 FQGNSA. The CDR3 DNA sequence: TGTGCCAGCAGCTTAGAGCGGGACCAGTACTTC. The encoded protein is CASSLERDQYF.

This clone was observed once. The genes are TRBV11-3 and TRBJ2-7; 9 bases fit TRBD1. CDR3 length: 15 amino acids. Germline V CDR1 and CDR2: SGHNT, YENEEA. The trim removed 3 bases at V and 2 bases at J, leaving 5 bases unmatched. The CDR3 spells CASSLAGQGTYEQYF. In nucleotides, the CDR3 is TGTGCCAGCAGCTTGGCCGGACAGGGGACCTACGAGCAGTACTTC.

The CDR3 reads CASSQETGLTDTQYF. The CDR3 region has the DNA TGCGCCAGCAGCCAAGAGACAGGGTTGACAGATACGCAGTATTTT. The V and J genes are TRBV4-1 and TRBJ2-3, with TRBD1 matching 7 bases. This CDR3 comprises 15 residues. Trimming cost V 0 bases and J 3 bases; bases outside gene matches: 3. Germline CDR1 and CDR2: MGHRA and YSYEKL.

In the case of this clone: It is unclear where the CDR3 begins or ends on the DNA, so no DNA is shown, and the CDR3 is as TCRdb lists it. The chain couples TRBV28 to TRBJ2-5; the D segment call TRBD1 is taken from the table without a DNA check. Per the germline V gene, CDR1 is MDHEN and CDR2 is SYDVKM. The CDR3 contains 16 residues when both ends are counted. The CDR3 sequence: CASSSSRTTYQETQYF.

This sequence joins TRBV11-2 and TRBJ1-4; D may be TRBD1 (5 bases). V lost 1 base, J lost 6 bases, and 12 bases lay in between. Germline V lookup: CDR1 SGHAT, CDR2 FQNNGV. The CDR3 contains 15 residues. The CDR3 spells CASSLGAGRDEKLFF. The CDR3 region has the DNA TGTGCCAGCAGCTTAGGGGCAGGGAGAGATGAAAAACTGTTTTTT.

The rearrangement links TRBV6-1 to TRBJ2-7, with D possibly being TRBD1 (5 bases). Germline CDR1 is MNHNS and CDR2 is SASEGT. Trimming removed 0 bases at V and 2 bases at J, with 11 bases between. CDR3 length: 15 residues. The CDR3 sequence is CASSEAPGYTYEQYF. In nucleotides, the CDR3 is TGTGCCAGCAGTGAAGCTCCAGGGTATACCTACGAGCAGTACTTC.

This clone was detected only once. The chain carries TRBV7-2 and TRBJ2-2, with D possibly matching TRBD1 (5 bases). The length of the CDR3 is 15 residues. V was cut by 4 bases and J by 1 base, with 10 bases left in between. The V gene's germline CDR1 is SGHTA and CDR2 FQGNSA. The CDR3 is CASSSRTRNTGELFF. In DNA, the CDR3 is TGTGCCAGCAGCTCCAGGACAAGGAACACCGGGGAGCTGTTTTTT.

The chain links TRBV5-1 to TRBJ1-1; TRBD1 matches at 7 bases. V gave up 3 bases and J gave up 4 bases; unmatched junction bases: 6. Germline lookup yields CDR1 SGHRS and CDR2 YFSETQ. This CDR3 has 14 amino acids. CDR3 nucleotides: TGCGCCAGCAGCTCCTCGACAGGGAGCACTGAAGCTTTCTTT. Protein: CASSSSTGSTEAFF.

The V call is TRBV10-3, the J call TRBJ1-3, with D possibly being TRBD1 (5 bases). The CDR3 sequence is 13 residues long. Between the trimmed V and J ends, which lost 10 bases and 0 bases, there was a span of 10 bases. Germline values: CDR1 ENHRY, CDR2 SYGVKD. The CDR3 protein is CATTGVSGNTIYF. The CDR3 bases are TGTGCCACAACAGGAGTCTCTGGAAACACCATATATTTT.

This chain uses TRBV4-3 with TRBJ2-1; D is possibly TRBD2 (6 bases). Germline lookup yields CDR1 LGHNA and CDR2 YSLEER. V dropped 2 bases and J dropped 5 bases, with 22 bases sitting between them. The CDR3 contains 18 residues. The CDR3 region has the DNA TGCGCCAGCAGCCAAATGGGGGGAGACGGGCGGCAGAACAATGAGCAGTTCTTC. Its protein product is CASSQMGGDGRQNNEQFF.

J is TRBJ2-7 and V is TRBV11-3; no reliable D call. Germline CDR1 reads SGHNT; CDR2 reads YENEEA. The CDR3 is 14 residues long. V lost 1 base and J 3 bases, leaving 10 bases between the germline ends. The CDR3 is CASSLGPLDYEQYF. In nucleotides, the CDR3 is TGTGCCAGCAGCTTAGGTCCCCTGGACTACGAGCAGTACTTC. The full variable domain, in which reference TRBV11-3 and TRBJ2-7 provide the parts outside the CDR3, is EAGVVQSPRYKIIEKKQPVAFWCNPISGHNTLYWYLQNLGQGPELLIRYENEEAVDDSQLPKDRFSAERLKGVDSTLKIQPAELGDSAVYLCASSLGPLDYEQYFGPGTRLTVT.

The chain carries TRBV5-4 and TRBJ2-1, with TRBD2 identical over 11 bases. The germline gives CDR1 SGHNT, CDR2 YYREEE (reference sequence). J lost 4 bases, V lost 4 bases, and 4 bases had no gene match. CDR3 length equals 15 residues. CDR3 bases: TGTGCCAGCAGCGAGACTAGCGGGACTTACAATGAGCAGTTCTTC. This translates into CASSETSGTYNEQFF.